This is a list of T cell receptor beta chains from one sample in a study of cytomegalovirus exposure and HLA in healthy donors. Sequencing was performed with immunoSEQ multiplex PCR; in TCRdb, only in-frame clones are kept and a portion is missing. The table records 170,000 or so clones, around four fifths of them present only once. Sequenced: PBMCs. These receptors were taken from a woman between 50 and 59 years old in good health and CMV-seropositive. CDR3s include the opening cysteine and the closing phenylalanine or tryptophan. D genes are given only for firm matches. Rows may omit the clone size; those that give it use once, few, many or a size class.

abundance	v_gene	d_gene	j_gene	CDR3nt	CDR3aa
-	TRBV11-1	TRBD2	TRBJ2-7	TGTGCCAGCAGCCAGCGGTCGGGGGGGGCCTACGAGCAGTACTTC	CASSQRSGGAYEQYF
-	TRBV10-2	-	TRBJ2-3	TGCGCCAGCCTTAACACAGATACGCAGTATTTT	CASLNTDTQYF
-	TRBV7-8	TRBD1	TRBJ2-7	TGTGCCAGCAGCCCGGCGGCAGGGGGCTACGAGCAGTACTTC	CASSPAAGGYEQYF
-	TRBV7-3	-	TRBJ1-3	TGTGCCAGCAGCTTAATAGGGAGTCCTGGAAACACCATATATTTT	CASSLIGSPGNTIYF
-	TRBV13	-	TRBJ1-5	TGTGCCAGCAGCTTAGTCCGCAGGTATCAGCCCCAGCATTTT	CASSLVRRYQPQHF
-	TRBV14	TRBD1	TRBJ1-5	TGTGCCAGCAGCCTTACGGGACAGGGGAAGCCCCAGCATTTT	CASSLTGQGKPQHF
-	TRBV5-1	-	TRBJ1-2	TGCGCCAGCAGCTCCCGAGGGTTAGGAAACTATGGCTACACCTTC	CASSSRGLGNYGYTF
-	TRBV30	TRBD2	TRBJ2-7	TGTGCCTGGAGTGCCAAGTTGGGCGGGGGGTTCCCAAGCTCCTACGAGCAGTACTTC	CAWSAKLGGGFPSSYEQYF
-	TRBV30	TRBD2	TRBJ2-3	TGTGCCTGGAATTCTGGGAGGGGAGGGGTGGGCACAGATACGCAGTATTTT	CAWNSGRGGVGTDTQYF
-	TRBV27	TRBD1	TRBJ2-1	TGTGCCAGCAGTCCAGGACAGGGGCGAGAGCAGTTCTTC	CASSPGQGREQFF
-	TRBV5-8	TRBD1	TRBJ2-2	TGTGCCAGCAGCTTCGGGACAGGGGTCGGGGAGCTGTTTTTT	CASSFGTGVGELFF
-	TRBV6-5	-	TRBJ1-1	TGTGCCAGCAGTCGCGGGGTGAACACTGAAGCTTTCTTT	CASSRGVNTEAFF
few	TRBV4-1	-	TRBJ1-4	TGCGCCAGCAGCCAAGCTGGCAGGGCAGCTGAAAAACTGTTTTTT	CASSQAGRAAEKLFF
-	TRBV6-1	-	TRBJ1-2	TGTGCCAGCAAGGCAGGGGCCCTCTATGGCTACACCTTC	CASKAGALYGYTF
-	TRBV5-1	TRBD1	TRBJ1-3	TGCGCCAGCAGCTTAGTACAGGGGGCTGGAAACACCATATATTTT	CASSLVQGAGNTIYF
-	TRBV30	-	TRBJ1-3	TGTGCCTGGAGCCTTATCACGGGGGGAGGAAACACCATATATTTT	CAWSLITGGGNTIYF
-	TRBV5-1	-	TRBJ1-5	TGCGCCAGCAGCCTGTGGGGGGGGAGCAATCAGCCCCAGCATTTT	CASSLWGGSNQPQHF
-	TRBV6-1	TRBD1	TRBJ1-4	TGTGCCAGCAGCTCCCAGACAGGGGGTAATGAAAAACTGTTTTTT	CASSSQTGGNEKLFF
-	TRBV6-5	-	TRBJ2-6	TGTGCCAGCAGTTACCGGGCTGGGGCCAACGTCCTGACTTTC	CASSYRAGANVLTF
-	TRBV19	-	TRBJ2-7	TGTGCCAGTAGTCTATCCGATACAGGGTTTAACGAGCAGTACTTC	CASSLSDTGFNEQYF
-	TRBV7-2	TRBD2	TRBJ2-7	TGTGCCAGCAGCTTTGACCTTCTAGCGGGGGAAGACTACGAGCAGTACTTC	CASSFDLLAGEDYEQYF
-	TRBV5-6	-	TRBJ1-2	TGTGCCAGCAGCGATGAAGACCCGGGGATCCACACCTTC	CASSDEDPGIHTF
once	TRBV19	TRBD1	TRBJ1-1	TGTGCCAGTAGTATGGACAGGGCACCGGAGGCTTTCTTT	CASSMDRAPEAFF
-	TRBV6-5	-	TRBJ1-5	TGTGCCAGCAGTGAAAACTGGGCCAATCAGCCCCAGCATTTT	CASSENWANQPQHF
once	TRBV27	TRBD2	TRBJ2-3	TGTGCCAGCAGGATCGGGACTAGCGGGGCTATTAATCTGTATTTT	CASRIGTSGAINLYF
-	TRBV29-1	-	TRBJ2-7	TGCAGCGCCGCGGCCAGCTCCTACGAGCAGTACTTC	CSAAASSYEQYF
few	TRBV7-6	TRBD2	TRBJ2-1	TGTGCCAGCAGCGCGGAGGGGGGTGGGAGAGCGGGGGGCCTATTCGATGAGCAGTTCTTC	CASSAEGGGRAGGLFDEQFF
-	TRBV7-2	TRBD2	TRBJ2-5	TGTGCCAGCAGCCTGACTAGCGGAATCTCACAAGAGACCCAGTACTTC	CASSLTSGISQETQYF
-	TRBV5-5	-	TRBJ1-4	TGTGCCAGCAGCGGGGACCCGGGGCGGGGTGAAAAACTGTTTTTT	CASSGDPGRGEKLFF
-	TRBV23-1	-	TRBJ2-7	TGCGCCAGCAGCCTCGCCGGGAACCTACACGAGCAGTACTTC	CASSLAGNLHEQYF
-	TRBV7-9	-	TRBJ1-3	TGTGCCAGCAGCCTGACAGCAGGAAACACCATATATTTT	CASSLTAGNTIYF
-	TRBV5-1	-	TRBJ2-5	TGCGCCAGCAGCCCGAACAGAAAAGAGACCCAGTACTTC	CASSPNRKETQYF
once	TRBV5-5	-	TRBJ2-7	TGTGCCAGCAGCTTGCGGGTATCCTACGAGCAGTACTTC	CASSLRVSYEQYF
-	TRBV6-1	-	TRBJ1-1	TGTGCCAGCAGTCCCCGGAGCCCCTCACTTGAAGCTTTCTTT	CASSPRSPSLEAFF
-	TRBV11-3	TRBD1	TRBJ1-2	TGTGCCAGCAGCAAAGGCGACAGGGGCGATGGCTACACCTTC	CASSKGDRGDGYTF
-	TRBV5-5	-	TRBJ2-2	TGTGCCAGCAGCTTGGGCGGCGGGGTTACCGGGGAGCTGTTTTTT	CASSLGGGVTGELFF
-	TRBV9	TRBD2	TRBJ2-1	TGTGCCAGCAGCGCATCCGGGACTAGCGGGAGAAGTGAGCAGTTCTTC	CASSASGTSGRSEQFF
-	TRBV19	-	TRBJ2-1	TGTGCCAGTAGTCGCCCGGGGGGCCAATACAATGAGCAGTTCTTC	CASSRPGGQYNEQFF
few	TRBV6-4	TRBD1	TRBJ1-6	TGTGCCAGCAGCGCCGGGACAGGGGATAATTCACCCCTCCACTTT	CASSAGTGDNSPLHF
-	TRBV12-5	-	TRBJ2-3	TGTGCTAGTGGTTTGGTAAGGTTTGGGGGGTCCAGCACAGATACGCAGTATTTT	CASGLVRFGGSSTDTQYF
-	TRBV6-5	TRBD2	TRBJ2-7	TGTGCCAGCAGTGGGAGGGTGGGCGAGCAGTACTTC	CASSGRVGEQYF
-	TRBV7-3	-	TRBJ1-2	TGTGCCAGCAGCCCCGACAACGATCATGGCTACACCTTC	CASSPDNDHGYTF